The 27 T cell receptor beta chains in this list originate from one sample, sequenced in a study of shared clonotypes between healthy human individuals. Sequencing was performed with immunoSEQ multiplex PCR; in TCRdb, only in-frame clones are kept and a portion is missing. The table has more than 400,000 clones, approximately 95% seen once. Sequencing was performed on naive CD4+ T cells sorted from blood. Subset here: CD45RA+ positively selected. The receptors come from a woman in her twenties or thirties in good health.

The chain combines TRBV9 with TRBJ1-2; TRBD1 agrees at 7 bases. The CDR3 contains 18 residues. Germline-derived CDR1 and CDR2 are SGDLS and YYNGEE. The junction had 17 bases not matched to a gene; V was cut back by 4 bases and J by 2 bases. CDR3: CASSRRRDSNKHNYGYTF. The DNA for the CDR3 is TGTGCCAGCAGCCGACGACGGGACAGCAACAAACACAACTATGGCTACACCTTC.

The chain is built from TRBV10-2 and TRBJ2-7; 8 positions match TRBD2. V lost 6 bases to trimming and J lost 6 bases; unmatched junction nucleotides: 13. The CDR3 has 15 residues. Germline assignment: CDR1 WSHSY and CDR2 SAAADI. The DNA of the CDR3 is TGCGCCAGCAGAGGACTAGCTGCCACTTCGAGCGAGCAGTACTTC. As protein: CASRGLAATSSEQYF.

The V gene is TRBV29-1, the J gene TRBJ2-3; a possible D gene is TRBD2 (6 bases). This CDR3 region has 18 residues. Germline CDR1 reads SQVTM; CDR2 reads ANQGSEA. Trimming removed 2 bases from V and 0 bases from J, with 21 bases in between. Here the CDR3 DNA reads TGCAGCGTTGAAAAGTACCCTACTAGCCTATCTAGCACAGATACGCAGTATTTT. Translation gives CSVEKYPTSLSSTDTQYF.

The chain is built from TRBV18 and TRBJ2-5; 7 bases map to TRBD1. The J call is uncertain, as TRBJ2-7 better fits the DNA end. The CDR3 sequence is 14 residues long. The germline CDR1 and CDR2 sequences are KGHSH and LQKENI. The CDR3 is CASSPRDSTYEQYF. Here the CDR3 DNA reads TGTGCCAGCTCACCCCGGGACAGCACCTACGAGCAGTACTTC.

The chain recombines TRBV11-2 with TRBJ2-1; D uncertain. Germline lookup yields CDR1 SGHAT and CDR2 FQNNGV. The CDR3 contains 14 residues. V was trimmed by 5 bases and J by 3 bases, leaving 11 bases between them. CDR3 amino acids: CASSPLKSYNEQFF. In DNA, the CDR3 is TGTGCCAGCAGCCCTCTAAAAAGCTACAATGAGCAGTTCTTC.

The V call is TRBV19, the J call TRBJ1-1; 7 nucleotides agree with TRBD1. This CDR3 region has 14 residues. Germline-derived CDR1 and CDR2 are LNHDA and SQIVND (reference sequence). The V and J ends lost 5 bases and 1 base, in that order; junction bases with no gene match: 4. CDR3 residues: CASSSRGENTEAFF. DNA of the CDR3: TGTGCCAGTAGTTCCAGGGGGGAGAACACTGAAGCTTTCTTT.

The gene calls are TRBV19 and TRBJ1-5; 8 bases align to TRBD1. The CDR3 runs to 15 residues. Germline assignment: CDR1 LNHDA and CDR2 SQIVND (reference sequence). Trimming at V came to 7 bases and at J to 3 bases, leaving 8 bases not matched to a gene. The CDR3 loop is CASMTQGADNQPQHF. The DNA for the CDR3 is TGTGCCAGTATGACGCAGGGGGCCGACAATCAGCCCCAGCATTTT. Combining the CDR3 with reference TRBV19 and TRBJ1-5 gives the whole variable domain DGGITQSPKYLFRKEGQNVTLSCEQNLNHDAMYWYRQDPGQGLRLIYYSQIVNDFQKGDIAEGYSVSREKKESFPLTVTSAQKNPTAFYLCASMTQGADNQPQHFGDGTRLSIL.

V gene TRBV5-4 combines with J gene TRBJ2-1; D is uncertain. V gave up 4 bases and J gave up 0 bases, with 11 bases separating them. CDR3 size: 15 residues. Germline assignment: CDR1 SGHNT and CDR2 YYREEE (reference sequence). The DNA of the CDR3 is TGTGCCAGCAGCGCCGACCTGAGCTCCTACAATGAGCAGTTCTTC. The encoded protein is CASSADLSSYNEQFF.

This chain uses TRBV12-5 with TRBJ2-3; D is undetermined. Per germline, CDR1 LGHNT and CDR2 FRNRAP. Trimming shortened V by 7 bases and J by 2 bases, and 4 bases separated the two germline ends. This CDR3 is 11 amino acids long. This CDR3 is CASAYTDTQYF. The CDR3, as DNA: TGTGCTAGTGCCTACACAGATACGCAGTATTTT.

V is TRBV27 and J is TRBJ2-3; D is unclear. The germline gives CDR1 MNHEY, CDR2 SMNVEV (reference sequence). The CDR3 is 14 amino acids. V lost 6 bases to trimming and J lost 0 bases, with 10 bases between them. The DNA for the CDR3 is TGTGCCAGCAGCCCCCGGGCCAGCACAGATACGCAGTATTTT. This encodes CASSPRASTDTQYF.

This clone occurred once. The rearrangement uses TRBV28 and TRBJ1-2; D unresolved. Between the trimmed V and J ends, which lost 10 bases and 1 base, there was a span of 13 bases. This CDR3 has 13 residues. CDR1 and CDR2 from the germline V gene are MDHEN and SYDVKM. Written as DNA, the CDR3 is TGTGCCACCTCCCACGGAGTTAACTATGGCTACACCTTC. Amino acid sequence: CATSHGVNYGYTF.

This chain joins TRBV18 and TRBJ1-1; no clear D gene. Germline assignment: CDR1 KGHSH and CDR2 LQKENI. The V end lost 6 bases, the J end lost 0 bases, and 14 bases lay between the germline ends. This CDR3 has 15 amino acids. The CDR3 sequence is CASSLTTLLNTEAFF. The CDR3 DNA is TGTGCCAGCTCCCTTACTACCCTTTTGAACACTGAAGCTTTCTTT.

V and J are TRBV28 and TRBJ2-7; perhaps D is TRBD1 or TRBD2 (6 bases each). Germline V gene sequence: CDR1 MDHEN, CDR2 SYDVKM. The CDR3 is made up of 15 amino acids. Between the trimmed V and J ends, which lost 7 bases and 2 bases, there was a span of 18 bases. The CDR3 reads CASISGGGATYEQYF. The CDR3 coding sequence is TGTGCCAGCATCAGCGGAGGGGGAGCCACCTACGAGCAGTACTTC.

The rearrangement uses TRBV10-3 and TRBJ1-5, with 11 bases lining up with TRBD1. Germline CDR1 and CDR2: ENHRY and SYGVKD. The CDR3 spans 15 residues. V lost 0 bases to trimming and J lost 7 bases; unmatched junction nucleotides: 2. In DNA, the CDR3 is TGTGCCATCAGTGAGTCAAGGGACAGGGGGCAGCCCCAGCATTTT. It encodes CAISESRDRGQPQHF.

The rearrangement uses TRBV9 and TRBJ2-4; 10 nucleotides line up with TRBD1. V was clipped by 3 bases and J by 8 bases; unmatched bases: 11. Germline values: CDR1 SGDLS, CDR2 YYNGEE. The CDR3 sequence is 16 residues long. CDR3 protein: CASSAQTGGIMDIQYF. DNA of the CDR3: TGTGCCAGCAGCGCCCAGACAGGGGGCATAATGGACATTCAGTACTTC.

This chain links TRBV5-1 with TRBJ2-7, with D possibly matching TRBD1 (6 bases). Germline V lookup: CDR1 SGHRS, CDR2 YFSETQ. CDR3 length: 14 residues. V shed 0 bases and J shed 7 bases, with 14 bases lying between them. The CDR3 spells CASSLAAGVWEQYF. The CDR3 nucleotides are TGCGCCAGCAGCTTGGCGGCAGGGGTATGGGAGCAGTACTTC. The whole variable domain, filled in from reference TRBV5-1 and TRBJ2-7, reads KAGVTQTPRYLIKTRGQQVTLSCSPISGHRSVSWYQQTPGQGLQFLFEYFSETQRNKGNFPGRFSGRQFSNSRSEMNVSTLELGDSALYLCASSLAAGVWEQYFGPGTRLTVT.

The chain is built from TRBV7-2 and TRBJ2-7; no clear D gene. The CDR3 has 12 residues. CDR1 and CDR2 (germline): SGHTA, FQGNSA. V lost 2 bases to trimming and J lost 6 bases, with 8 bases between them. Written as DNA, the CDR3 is TGTGCCAGCAGCTTAATTACGGGCGAGCAGTACTTC. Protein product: CASSLITGEQYF.

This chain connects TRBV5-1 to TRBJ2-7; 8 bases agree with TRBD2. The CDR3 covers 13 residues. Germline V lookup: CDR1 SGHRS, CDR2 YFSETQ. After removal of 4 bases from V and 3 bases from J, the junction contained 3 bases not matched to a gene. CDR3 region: CASSAGLDYEQYF. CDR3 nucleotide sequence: TGCGCCAGCAGCGCGGGACTAGACTACGAGCAGTACTTC.

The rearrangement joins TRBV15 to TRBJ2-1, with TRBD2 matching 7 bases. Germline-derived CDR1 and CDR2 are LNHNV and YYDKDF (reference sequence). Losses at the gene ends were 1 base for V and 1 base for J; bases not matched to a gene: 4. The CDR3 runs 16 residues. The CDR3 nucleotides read TGTGCCACCAGCAGAGTGAAGCGGGGTTCCTACAATGAGCAGTTCTTC. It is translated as CATSRVKRGSYNEQFF.

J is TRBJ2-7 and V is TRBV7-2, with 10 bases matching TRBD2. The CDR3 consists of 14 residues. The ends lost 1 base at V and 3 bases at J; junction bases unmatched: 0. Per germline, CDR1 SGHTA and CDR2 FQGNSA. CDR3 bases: TGTGCCAGCAGCTTAGTAGCGGGAGGCTACGAGCAGTACTTC. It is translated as CASSLVAGGYEQYF.

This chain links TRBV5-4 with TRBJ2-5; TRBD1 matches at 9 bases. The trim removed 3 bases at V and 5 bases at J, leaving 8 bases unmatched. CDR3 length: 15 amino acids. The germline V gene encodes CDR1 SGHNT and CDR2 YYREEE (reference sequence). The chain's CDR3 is CASSWTNRGPETQYF. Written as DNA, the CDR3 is TGTGCCAGCAGCTGGACCAACAGGGGGCCTGAGACCCAGTACTTC.

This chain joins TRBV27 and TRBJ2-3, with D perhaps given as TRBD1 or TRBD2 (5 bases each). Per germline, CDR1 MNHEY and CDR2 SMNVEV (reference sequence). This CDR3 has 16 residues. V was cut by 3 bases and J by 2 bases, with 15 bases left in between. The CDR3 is CASSLLGRTYTDTQYF. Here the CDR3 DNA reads TGTGCCAGCAGTTTGTTGGGACGGACTTACACAGATACGCAGTATTTT.

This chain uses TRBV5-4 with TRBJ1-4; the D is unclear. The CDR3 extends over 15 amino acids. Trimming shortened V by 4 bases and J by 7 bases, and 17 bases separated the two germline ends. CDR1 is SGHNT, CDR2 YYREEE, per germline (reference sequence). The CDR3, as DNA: TGTGCCAGCAGCGCATCCAGTGCGATGATTGAAAAACTGTTTTTT. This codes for CASSASSAMIEKLFF. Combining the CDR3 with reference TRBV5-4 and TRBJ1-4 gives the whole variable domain ETGVTQSPTHLIKTRGQQVTLRCSSQSGHNTVSWYQQALGQGPQFIFQYYREEENGRGNFPPRFSGLQFPNYSSELNVNALELDDSALYLCASSASSAMIEKLFFGSGTQLSVL.

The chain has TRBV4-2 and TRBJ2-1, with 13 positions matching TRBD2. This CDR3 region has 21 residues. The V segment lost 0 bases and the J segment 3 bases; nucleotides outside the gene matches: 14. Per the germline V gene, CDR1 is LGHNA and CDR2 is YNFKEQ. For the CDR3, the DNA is TGTGCCAGCAGCCAAGACCCCAGGGCGACTAGCGGGAGGACATACTACAATGAGCAGTTCTTC. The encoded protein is CASSQDPRATSGRTYYNEQFF.

The CDR3 sequence is CASSQSPSQETQYF. As DNA, the CDR3 is TGCGCCAGCAGCCAGAGTCCAAGTCAAGAGACCCAGTACTTC. The chain links TRBV4-1 to TRBJ2-5; D uncertain. With 3 bases removed from V and 2 bases from J, the gap between germline ends came to 10 bases. The CDR3 sequence is 14 residues long. The germline gives CDR1 MGHRA, CDR2 YSYEKL.

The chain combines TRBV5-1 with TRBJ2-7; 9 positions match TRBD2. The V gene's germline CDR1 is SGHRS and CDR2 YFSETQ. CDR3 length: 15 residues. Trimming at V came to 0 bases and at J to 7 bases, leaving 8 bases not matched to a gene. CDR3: CASSLAAGGPWEQYF. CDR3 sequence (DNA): TGCGCCAGCAGCTTGGCCGCGGGAGGGCCTTGGGAGCAGTACTTC. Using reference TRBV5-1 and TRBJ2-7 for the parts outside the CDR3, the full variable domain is KAGVTQTPRYLIKTRGQQVTLSCSPISGHRSVSWYQQTPGQGLQFLFEYFSETQRNKGNFPGRFSGRQFSNSRSEMNVSTLELGDSALYLCASSLAAGGPWEQYFGPGTRLTVT.

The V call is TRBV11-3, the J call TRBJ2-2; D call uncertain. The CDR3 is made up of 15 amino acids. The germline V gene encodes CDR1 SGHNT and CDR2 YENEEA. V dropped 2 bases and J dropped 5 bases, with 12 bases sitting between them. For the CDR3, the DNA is TGTGCCAGCAGCTTATCTAGGGTTGGAACCGGGGAGCTGTTTTTT. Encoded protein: CASSLSRVGTGELFF.